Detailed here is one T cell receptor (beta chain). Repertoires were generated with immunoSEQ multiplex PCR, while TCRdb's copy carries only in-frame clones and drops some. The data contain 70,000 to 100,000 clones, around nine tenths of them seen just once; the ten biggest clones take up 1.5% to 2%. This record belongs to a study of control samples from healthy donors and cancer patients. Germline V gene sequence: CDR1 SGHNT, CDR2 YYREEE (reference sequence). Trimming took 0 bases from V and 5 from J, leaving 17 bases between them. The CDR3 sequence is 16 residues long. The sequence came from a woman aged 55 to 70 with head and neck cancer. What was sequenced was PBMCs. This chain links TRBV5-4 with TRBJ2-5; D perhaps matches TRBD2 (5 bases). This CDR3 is CASSLGLAPLGETQYF. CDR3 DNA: TGTGCCAGCAGCTTGGGGCTAGCCCCCTTAGGGGAGACCCAGTACTTC.